A single sample gave rise to the 19 T cell receptor beta chains below, sequenced in a study of blood T cell repertoires in COVID-19. Assay: immunoSEQ multiplex PCR; the TCRdb copy retains only in-frame clones and omits some. Of about 73,000 clones in the sample, 65% to 90% are singletons; the top ten hold 5% to 7%. Sequenced: peripheral blood. The receptors come from a woman aged 55-69 years with acute or convalescent COVID-19.

This rearrangement joins TRBV5-1 to TRBJ1-1; 8 nucleotides agree with TRBD1. The CDR3 is made up of 15 amino acids. Looked up from germline, CDR1 is SGHRS and CDR2 is YFSETQ. Trimming removed 5 bases from V and 0 bases from J; junction bases left unmatched: 6. CDR3 nucleotide sequence: TGCGCCAGCAGGGGGCGGACAGGGATGAACACTGAAGCTTTCTTT. This gives the protein CASRGRTGMNTEAFF.

The chain couples TRBV2 to TRBJ1-2; 7 nucleotides align to TRBD1. Germline loops: CDR1 SNHLY, CDR2 FYNNEI. CDR3 size: 12 residues. Trimming cost V 6 bases and J 8 bases; bases outside gene matches: 6. The CDR3 protein is CASRRQGWGYTF. The CDR3 nucleotides are TGTGCCAGCAGGAGACAGGGTTGGGGCTACACCTTC.

The rearrangement links TRBV11-2 to TRBJ1-6; a weak D match, TRBD1 (6 bases). In germline, CDR1 is SGHAT, CDR2 FQNNGV. This CDR3 region has 13 residues. Trimming took 5 bases from V and 8 from J, leaving 10 bases between them. CDR3 bases: TGTGCCAGCAGCACAGGGATGGATTCACCCCTCCACTTT. Residues: CASSTGMDSPLHF. Full variable domain (missing parts from reference TRBV11-2 and TRBJ1-6): EAGVAQSPRYKIIEKRQSVAFWCNPISGHATLYWYQQILGQGPKLLIQFQNNGVVDDSQLPKDRFSAERLKGVDSTLKIQPAKLEDSAVYLCASSTGMDSPLHFGNGTRLTVT.

This chain joins TRBV19 and TRBJ1-2; 7 bases are shared with TRBD1. The germline gives CDR1 LNHDA, CDR2 SQIVND (reference sequence). Trimming removed 3 bases from V and 2 bases from J; junction bases left unmatched: 6. The CDR3 has 15 amino acids. In DNA form, the CDR3 reads TGTGCCAGTAGTATTTGGCAGGGGGAGAACTATGGCTACACCTTC. It yields the protein CASSIWQGENYGYTF.

The chain links TRBV19 to TRBJ1-6, with D tentatively TRBD1 (5 bases). The V gene lost 5 bases and the J gene lost 7 bases, with 15 bases spanning the gap. The germline V gene encodes CDR1 LNHDA and CDR2 SQIVND (reference sequence). The CDR3 is 15 residues long. CDR3 region: CASSVKSGPNSPLHF. The CDR3 nucleotides are TGTGCCAGTAGTGTCAAGTCAGGGCCAAATTCACCCCTCCACTTT.

The V call is TRBV5-8, the J call TRBJ1-2; D uncertain. The V and J ends lost 6 bases and 4 bases respectively, with 13 bases between them. The CDR3 totals 13 residues. Germline CDR1 is SGHTS and CDR2 is YDEGEE. The CDR3 nucleotides are TGTGCCAGCACCCGGCCGGGGATCTATGGCTACACCTTC. This translates into CASTRPGIYGYTF.

The chain recombines TRBV5-4 with TRBJ2-7; 9 positions match TRBD1. Germline V gene sequence: CDR1 SGHNT, CDR2 YYREEE (reference sequence). CDR3 length equals 14 residues. V was pared by 2 bases and J by 5 bases, with 5 bases of the junction left unmatched. The CDR3 loop is CASSFIQGAHEQYF. For the CDR3, the DNA is TGTGCCAGCAGCTTCATACAGGGGGCTCACGAGCAGTACTTC.

The chain employs TRBV5-1 and TRBJ2-1, with TRBD2 matching over 10 bases. V lost 5 bases and J lost 7; bases outside the gene matches: 6. The CDR3 sequence is 14 residues long. Germline V gene lookup returns CDR1 SGHRS and CDR2 YFSETQ. The CDR3 protein is CASRSGGADNEQFF. CDR3 nucleotide sequence: TGCGCCAGCAGGAGCGGGGGGGCCGATAATGAGCAGTTCTTC.

The rearrangement links TRBV5-1 to TRBJ1-1; D gene uncertain. Trimming cost V 1 base and J 1 base, with 14 bases left between them. This CDR3 contains 16 residues. The germline CDR1 and CDR2 sequences are SGHRS and YFSETQ. The CDR3 DNA reads as TGCGCCAGCAGCTTGAATGTGAACAGTGAGAACACTGAAGCTTTCTTT. Protein sequence: CASSLNVNSENTEAFF.

This sequence joins TRBV2 and TRBJ2-5; D gene ambiguous. CDR1 is SNHLY, CDR2 FYNNEI, per germline. Trimming cost V 4 bases and J 5 bases, with 11 bases left between them. This CDR3 contains 13 residues. CDR3 sequence reads: CASSVRLSETQYF. In DNA form, the CDR3 reads TGTGCCAGCAGTGTAAGACTTTCGGAGACCCAGTACTTC. Combining the CDR3 with reference TRBV2 and TRBJ2-5 gives the whole variable domain EPEVTQTPSHQVTQMGQEVILRCVPISNHLYFYWYRQILGQKVEFLVSFYNNEISEKSEIFDDQFSVERPDGSNFTLKIRSTKLEDSAMYFCASSVRLSETQYFGPGTRLLVL.

This clone showed up just once. The J gene is TRBJ2-7, the V gene TRBV7-8; 11 nucleotides align to TRBD2. The CDR3 has 14 residues. The ends lost 5 bases at V and 2 bases at J; junction bases unmatched: 2. Germline loops: CDR1 SGHVS, CDR2 FQNEAQ. CDR3 loop: CASSTSGGPYEQYF. DNA for the CDR3: TGTGCCAGCAGCACTAGCGGGGGACCCTACGAGCAGTACTTC.

In its sample, this clone was seen a few times. The rearrangement links TRBV5-1 to TRBJ1-3, with D maybe TRBD1 (6 bases). The ends were cut back, 5 bases at V and 4 bases at J, with 13 bases in the middle. Germline CDR1 and CDR2: SGHRS and YFSETQ. The CDR3 is 14 amino acids. This CDR3 reads CASRGAYGGNTIYF. CDR3 nucleotide sequence: TGCGCCAGCAGGGGGGCTTACGGCGGAAACACCATATATTTT.

This chain joins TRBV19 and TRBJ1-1; no clear D gene. Trimming shortened V by 11 bases and J by 2 bases, and 15 bases separated the two germline ends. Germline V lookup: CDR1 LNHDA, CDR2 SQIVND (reference sequence). The CDR3 has 13 amino acids. CDR3 in DNA: TGTGCCTCTCGAAACAGACAAAACACTGAAGCTTTCTTT. It is translated as CASRNRQNTEAFF.

The CDR3 protein is CASRGGQMNTEAFF. CDR3 sequence (DNA): TGCGCCAGCAGAGGGGGCCAGATGAACACTGAAGCTTTCTTT. V and J are TRBV5-1 and TRBJ1-1, with 7 bases that match TRBD1. Losses at the gene ends were 5 bases for V and 0 bases for J; bases not matched to a gene: 4. CDR1 is SGHRS and CDR2 is YFSETQ in the germline V gene. The CDR3 is made up of 14 amino acids. Based on the CDR3 plus reference TRBV5-1 and TRBJ1-1, the full variable domain is KAGVTQTPRYLIKTRGQQVTLSCSPISGHRSVSWYQQTPGQGLQFLFEYFSETQRNKGNFPGRFSGRQFSNSRSEMNVSTLELGDSALYLCASRGGQMNTEAFFGQGTRLTVV.

The chain uses TRBV30 and TRBJ1-5; D gene unclear. This CDR3 is 14 amino acids long. In germline, CDR1 is GTSNPN, CDR2 SVGIG (reference sequence). Trimming shortened V by 3 bases and J by 5 bases, and 14 bases separated the two germline ends. As DNA, the CDR3 is TGTGCCTGGAGCGGTCCTGGAGGCGATCAGCCCCAGCATTTT. This encodes CAWSGPGGDQPQHF.

In regard to this clone: This same CDR3 is encoded by further DNA sequences in the sample. This rearrangement joins TRBV18 to TRBJ2-1; 16 bases are a match to TRBD2. Germline V lookup: CDR1 KGHSH, CDR2 LQKENI. V lost 4 bases and J lost 7; bases outside the gene matches: 7. The CDR3 consists of 17 residues. CDR3 sequence: CASSRPGTSGGANEQFF. Here the CDR3 DNA reads TGTGCCAGCTCACGTCCCGGGACTAGCGGGGGGGCAAATGAGCAGTTCTTC.

The chain carries TRBV29-1 and TRBJ1-1; D remains ambiguous. Deletions cut 4 bases from V and 2 bases from J, with 14 bases between. The CDR3 is 14 amino acids. Looked up from germline, CDR1 is SQVTM and CDR2 is ANQGSEA. CDR3 DNA: TGCAGCGTTGTCTCTGCTCTACCTAACACTGAAGCTTTCTTT. Translating gives CSVVSALPNTEAFF.

This chain links TRBV6-5 with TRBJ1-1; D is unresolved. Germline assignment: CDR1 MNHEY and CDR2 SVGAGI. There are 13 residues in the CDR3. With 9 bases removed from V and 3 bases from J, the gap between germline ends came to 14 bases. The chain's CDR3 is CASAPTVHTEAFF. The CDR3 DNA reads TGTGCCAGTGCGCCGACTGTTCACACTGAAGCTTTCTTT.

J is TRBJ2-2 and V is TRBV4-2; TRBD2 agrees at 7 bases. The V gene's germline CDR1 is LGHNA and CDR2 YNFKEQ. The CDR3 extends over 20 amino acids. Trimming cost V 0 bases and J 3 bases; bases outside gene matches: 16. This CDR3 is CASSQDLWLRAGDHTGELFF. The CDR3 DNA sequence: TGTGCCAGCAGCCAAGATCTTTGGCTAAGGGCGGGGGACCACACCGGGGAGCTGTTTTTT.